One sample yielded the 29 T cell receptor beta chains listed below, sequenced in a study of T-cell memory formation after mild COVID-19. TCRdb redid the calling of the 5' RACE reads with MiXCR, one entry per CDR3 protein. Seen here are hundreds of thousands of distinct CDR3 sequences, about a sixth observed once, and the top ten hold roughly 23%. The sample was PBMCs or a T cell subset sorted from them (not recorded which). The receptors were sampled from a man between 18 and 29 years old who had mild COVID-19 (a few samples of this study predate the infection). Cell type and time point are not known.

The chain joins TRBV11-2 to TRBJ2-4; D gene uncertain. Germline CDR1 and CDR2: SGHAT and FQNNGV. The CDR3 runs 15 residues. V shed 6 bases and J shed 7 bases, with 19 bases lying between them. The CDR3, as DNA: TGTGCCAGCAGACCCCCAAGGTCTACCGGGAACATTCAGTACTTC. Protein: CASRPPRSTGNIQYF.

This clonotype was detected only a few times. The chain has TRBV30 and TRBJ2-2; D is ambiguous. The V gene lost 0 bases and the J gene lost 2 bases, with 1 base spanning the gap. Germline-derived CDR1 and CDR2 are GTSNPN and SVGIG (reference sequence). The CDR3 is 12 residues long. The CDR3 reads CAWSVNTGELFF. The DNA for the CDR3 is TGTGCCTGGAGTGTCAACACCGGGGAGCTGTTTTTT.

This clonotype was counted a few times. CDR3 coding DNA: TGTGCCAGCAGTTACACGGCGTTACCTGGGACAGGTTTATATGGCTACACCTTC. Translated, it gives CASSYTALPGTGLYGYTF. V and J are TRBV6-2 or TRBV6-3 and TRBJ1-2, with 8 bases lining up with TRBD1. This CDR3 region has 18 residues. Germline values: CDR1 MNHEY, CDR2 SVGEGT. J was trimmed by 5 bases and V by 2 bases; bases with no gene match: 16.

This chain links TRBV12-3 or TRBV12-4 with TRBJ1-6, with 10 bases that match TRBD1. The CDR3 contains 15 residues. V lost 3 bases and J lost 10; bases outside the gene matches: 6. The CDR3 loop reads CASSFLGTGESPLHF. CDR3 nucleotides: TGTGCCAGCAGTTTTCTTGGGACAGGGGAATCACCCCTCCACTTT.

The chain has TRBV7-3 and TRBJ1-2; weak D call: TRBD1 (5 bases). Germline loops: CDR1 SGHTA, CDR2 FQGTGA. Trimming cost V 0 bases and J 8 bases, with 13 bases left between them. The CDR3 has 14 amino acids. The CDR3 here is CASSLTRDDMGYTF. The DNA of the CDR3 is TGTGCCAGCAGCTTAACGAGGGACGACATGGGCTACACCTTC.

CDR3 in DNA: TGTGCCACCAGCAGCCGGGACAGGTTCAATGAGCAGTTCTTC. Translated, it gives CATSSRDRFNEQFF. The chain joins TRBV15 to TRBJ2-1, with 8 bases that match TRBD1. V was clipped by 3 bases and J by 6 bases; unmatched bases: 4. Germline V gene sequence: CDR1 LNHNV, CDR2 YYDKDF (reference sequence). The CDR3 length is 14 residues.

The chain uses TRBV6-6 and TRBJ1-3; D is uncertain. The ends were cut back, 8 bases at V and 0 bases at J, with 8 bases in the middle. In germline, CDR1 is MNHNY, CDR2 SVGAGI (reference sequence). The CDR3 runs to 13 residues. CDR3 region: CASLRFSGNTIYF. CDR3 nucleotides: TGTGCCAGCTTGCGGTTCTCTGGAAACACCATATATTTT.

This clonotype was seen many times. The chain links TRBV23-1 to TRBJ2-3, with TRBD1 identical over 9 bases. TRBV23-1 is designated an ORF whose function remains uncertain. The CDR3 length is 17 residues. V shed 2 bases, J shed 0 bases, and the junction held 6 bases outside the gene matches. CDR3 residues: CASSQTGDRESTDTQYF. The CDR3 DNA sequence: TGCGCCAGCAGTCAAACCGGGGACAGGGAGAGCACAGATACGCAGTATTTT.

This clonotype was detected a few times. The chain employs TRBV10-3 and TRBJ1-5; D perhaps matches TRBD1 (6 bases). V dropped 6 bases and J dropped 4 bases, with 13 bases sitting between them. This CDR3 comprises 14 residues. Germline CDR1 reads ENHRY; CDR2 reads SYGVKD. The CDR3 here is CAIRQGSGNQPQHF. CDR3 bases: TGTGCCATCAGACAGGGTTCAGGAAATCAGCCCCAGCATTTT.

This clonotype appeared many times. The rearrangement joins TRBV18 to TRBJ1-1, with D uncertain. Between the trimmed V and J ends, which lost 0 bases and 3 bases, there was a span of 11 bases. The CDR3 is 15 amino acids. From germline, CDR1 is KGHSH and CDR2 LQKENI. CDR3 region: CASSPPSRADTEAFF. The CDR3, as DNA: TGTGCCAGCTCACCACCTTCACGGGCCGACACTGAAGCTTTCTTT.

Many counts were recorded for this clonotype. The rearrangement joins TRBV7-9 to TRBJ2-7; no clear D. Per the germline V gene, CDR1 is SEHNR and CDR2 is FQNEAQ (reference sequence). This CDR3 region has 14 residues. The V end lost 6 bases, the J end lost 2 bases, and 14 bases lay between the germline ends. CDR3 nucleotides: TGTGCCAGCAGACCCAACCCAGGAGCCTACGAGCAGTACGTC. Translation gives CASRPNPGAYEQYV.

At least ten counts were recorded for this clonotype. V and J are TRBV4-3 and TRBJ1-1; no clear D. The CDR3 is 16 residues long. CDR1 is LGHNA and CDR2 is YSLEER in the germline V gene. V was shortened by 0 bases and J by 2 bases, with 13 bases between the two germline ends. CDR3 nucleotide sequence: TGCGCCAGCAGCCAAGATTATTCGAGCATCAACACTGAAGCTTTCTTT. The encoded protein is CASSQDYSSINTEAFF.

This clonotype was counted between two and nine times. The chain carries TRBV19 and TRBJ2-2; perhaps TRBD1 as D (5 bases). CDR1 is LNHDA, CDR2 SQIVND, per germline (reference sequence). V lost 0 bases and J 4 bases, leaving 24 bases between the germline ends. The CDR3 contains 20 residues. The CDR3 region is CASSIEGAGIRLAATGELFF. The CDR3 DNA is TGTGCCAGTAGTATAGAAGGGGCAGGTATAAGGCTTGCGGCCACCGGGGAGCTGTTTTTT.

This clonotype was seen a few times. CDR3 amino acids: CASSLALGGGPAGTQYF. CDR3 DNA sequence: TGTGCCAGCAGCTTAGCTCTCGGCGGGGGCCCGGCGGGGACCCAGTACTTC. The J gene is TRBJ2-5, the V gene TRBV7-6, with a possible D match to TRBD2 (7 bases). Germline assignment: CDR1 SGHVS and CDR2 FNYEAQ. The CDR3 contains 17 residues. V lost 0 bases to trimming and J lost 7 bases, with 21 bases between them. Full variable domain (missing parts from reference TRBV7-6 and TRBJ2-5): GAGVSQSPRYKVTKRGQDVALRCDPISGHVSLYWYRQALGQGPEFLTYFNYEAQQDKSGLPNDRFSAERPEGSISTLTIQRTEQRDSAMYRCASSLALGGGPAGTQYFGPGTRLLVL.

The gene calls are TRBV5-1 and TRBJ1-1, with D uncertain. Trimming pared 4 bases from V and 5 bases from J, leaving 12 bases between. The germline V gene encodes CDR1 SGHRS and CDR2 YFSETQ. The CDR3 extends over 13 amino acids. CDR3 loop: CASSPSSRTEAFF. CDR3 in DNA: TGCGCCAGCAGCCCCTCTTCCAGGACTGAAGCTTTCTTT. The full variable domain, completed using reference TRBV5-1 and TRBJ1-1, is KAGVTQTPRYLIKTRGQQVTLSCSPISGHRSVSWYQQTPGQGLQFLFEYFSETQRNKGNFPGRFSGRQFSNSRSEMNVSTLELGDSALYLCASSPSSRTEAFFGQGTRLTVV.

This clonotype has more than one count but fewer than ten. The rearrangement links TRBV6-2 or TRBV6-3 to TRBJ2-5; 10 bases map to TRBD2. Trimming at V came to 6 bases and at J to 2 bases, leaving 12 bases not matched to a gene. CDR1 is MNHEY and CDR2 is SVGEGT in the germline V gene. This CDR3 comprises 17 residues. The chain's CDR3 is CASSPSGGAKTQETQYF. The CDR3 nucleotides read TGTGCCAGCAGCCCGAGCGGGGGGGCGAAAACTCAAGAGACCCAGTACTTC.

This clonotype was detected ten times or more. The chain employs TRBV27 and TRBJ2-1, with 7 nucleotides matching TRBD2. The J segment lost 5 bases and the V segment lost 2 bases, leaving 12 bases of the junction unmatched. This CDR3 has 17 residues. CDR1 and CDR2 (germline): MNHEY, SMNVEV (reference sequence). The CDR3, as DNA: TGTGCCAGCAGTTTAACTGCGGGGGAGCTGAACAACAATGAGCAGTTCTTC. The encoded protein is CASSLTAGELNNNEQFF.

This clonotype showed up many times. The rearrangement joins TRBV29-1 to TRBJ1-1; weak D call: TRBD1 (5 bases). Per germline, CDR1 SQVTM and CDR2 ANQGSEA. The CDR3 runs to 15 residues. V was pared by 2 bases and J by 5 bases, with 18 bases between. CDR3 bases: TGCAGCGTTGAAAATGTAAGGGGCTCGGGGACTGAAGCTTTCTTT. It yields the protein CSVENVRGSGTEAFF.

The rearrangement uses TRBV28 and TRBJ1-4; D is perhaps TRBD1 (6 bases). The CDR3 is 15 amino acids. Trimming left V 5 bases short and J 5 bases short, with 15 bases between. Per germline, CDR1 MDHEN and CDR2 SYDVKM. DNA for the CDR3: TGTGCCAGCAGTCTCTCAGGGGTCCGGAATGAAAAACTGTTTTTT. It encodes CASSLSGVRNEKLFF.

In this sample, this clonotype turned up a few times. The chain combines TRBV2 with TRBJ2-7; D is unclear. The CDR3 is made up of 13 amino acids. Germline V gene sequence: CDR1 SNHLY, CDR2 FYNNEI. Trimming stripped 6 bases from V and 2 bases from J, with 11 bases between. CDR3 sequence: CASREYQPYEQYF. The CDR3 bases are TGTGCCAGCAGGGAATATCAGCCCTACGAGCAGTACTTC.

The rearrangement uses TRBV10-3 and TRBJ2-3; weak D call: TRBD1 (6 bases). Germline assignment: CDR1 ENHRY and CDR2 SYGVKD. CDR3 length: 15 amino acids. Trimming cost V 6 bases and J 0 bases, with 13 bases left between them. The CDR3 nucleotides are TGTGCCATCAGCATACAGGGATCTAGCACAGATACGCAGTATTTT. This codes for CAISIQGSSTDTQYF.

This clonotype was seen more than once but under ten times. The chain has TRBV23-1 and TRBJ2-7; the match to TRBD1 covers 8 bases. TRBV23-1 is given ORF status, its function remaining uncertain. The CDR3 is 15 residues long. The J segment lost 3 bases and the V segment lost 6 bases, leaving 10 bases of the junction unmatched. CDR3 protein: CASRQIRGRLYEQYF. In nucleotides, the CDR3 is TGCGCCAGCAGACAAATCAGGGGGCGCCTCTACGAGCAGTACTTC.

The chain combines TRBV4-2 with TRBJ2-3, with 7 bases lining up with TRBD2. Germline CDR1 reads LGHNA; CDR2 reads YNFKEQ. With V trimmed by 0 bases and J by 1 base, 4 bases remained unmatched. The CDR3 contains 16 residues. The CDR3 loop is CASSQESRGGTDTQYF. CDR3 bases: TGTGCCAGCAGCCAAGAATCCCGGGGGGGCACAGATACGCAGTATTTT.

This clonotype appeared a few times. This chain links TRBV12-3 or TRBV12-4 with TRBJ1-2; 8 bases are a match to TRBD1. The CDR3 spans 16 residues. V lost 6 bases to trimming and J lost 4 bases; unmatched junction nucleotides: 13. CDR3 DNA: TGTGCCAGCAGCGACAACAGGGGGACGATTAGCTATGGCTACACCTTC. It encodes CASSDNRGTISYGYTF.

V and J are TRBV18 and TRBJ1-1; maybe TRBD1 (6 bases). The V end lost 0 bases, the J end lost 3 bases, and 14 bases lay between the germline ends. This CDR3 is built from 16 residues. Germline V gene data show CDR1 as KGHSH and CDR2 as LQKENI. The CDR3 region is CASSPPNRAGDTEAFF. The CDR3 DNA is TGTGCCAGCTCACCACCGAACAGGGCGGGCGACACTGAAGCTTTCTTT.

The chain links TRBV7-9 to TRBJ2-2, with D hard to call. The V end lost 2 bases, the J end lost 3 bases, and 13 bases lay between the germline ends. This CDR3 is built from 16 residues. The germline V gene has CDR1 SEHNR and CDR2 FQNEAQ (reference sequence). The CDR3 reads CASSLPAGADTGELFF. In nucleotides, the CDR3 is TGTGCCAGCAGCTTACCAGCAGGTGCGGACACCGGGGAGCTGTTTTTT.

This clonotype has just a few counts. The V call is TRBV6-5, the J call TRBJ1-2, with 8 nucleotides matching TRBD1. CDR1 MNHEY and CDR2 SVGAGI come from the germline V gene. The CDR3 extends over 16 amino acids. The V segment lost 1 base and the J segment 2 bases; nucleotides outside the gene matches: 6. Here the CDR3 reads CASSYFGQGRNYGYTF. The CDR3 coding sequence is TGTGCCAGCAGTTACTTCGGACAGGGCAGAAACTATGGCTACACCTTC.

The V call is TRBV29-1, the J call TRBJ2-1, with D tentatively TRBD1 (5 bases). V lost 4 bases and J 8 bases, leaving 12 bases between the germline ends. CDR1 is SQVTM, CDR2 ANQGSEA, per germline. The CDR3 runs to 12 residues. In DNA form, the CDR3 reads TGCAGCGTTGTAGGGCAGGGTTATGAGCAGTTCTTC. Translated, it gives CSVVGQGYEQFF.

The CDR3 nucleotides are TGCGCCAGCAGCTTGGTGGAGGAAGATACGCAGTATTTT. Translating it yields CASSLVEEDTQYF. The chain joins TRBV5-1 to TRBJ2-3, with TRBD2 as a possible D gene (5 bases). The V gene lost 0 bases and the J gene lost 5 bases, with 7 bases spanning the gap. From germline, CDR1 is SGHRS and CDR2 YFSETQ. The CDR3 sequence is 13 residues long.